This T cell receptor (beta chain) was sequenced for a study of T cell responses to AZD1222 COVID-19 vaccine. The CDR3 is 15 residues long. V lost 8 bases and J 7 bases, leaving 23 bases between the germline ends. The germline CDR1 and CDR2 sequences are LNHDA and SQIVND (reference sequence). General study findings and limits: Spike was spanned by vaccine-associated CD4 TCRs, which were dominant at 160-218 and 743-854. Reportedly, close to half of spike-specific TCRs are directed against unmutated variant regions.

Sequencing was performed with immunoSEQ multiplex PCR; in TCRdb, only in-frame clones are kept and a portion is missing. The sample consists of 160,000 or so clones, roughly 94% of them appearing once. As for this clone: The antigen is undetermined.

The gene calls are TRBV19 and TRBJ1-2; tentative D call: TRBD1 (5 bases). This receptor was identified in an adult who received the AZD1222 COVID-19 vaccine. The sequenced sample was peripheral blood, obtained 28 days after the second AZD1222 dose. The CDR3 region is CASGTPGCSFCGYTF. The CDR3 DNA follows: TGTGCCAGTGGTACGCCAGGGTGCAGCTTCTGTGGCTACACCTTC.